A selection of T cell receptor beta chains follows, all from one sample in a study of CD8+ T cells in alopecia areata. Only in-frame clones appear in the TCRdb table, and some are missing; sequencing was by immunoSEQ multiplex PCR. Of 200,000 to 250,000 clones in the sample, about three fifths were seen once. The source material was CD4+ T cells sorted from blood, sampled at week 4, from a patient treated with tofacitinib. All receptors come from a human donor with alopecia areata. Each CDR3 is given with its conserved first and last residue. A D gene is named only where the DNA matches it firmly. Expanded clones get a size class; other rows say once, few or many, or leave the size out.

size,D,J,V,DNA,CDR3
-,-,TRBJ2-5,TRBV10-3,TGTGCCATCAGTGGAGAGGCAGGGGTTGGGACCCAGTACTTC,CAISGEAGVGTQYF
few,-,TRBJ2-5,TRBV2,TGTGCCAGCAGTGAATGGAGTGAGACCCAGTACTTC,CASSEWSETQYF
-,-,TRBJ1-6,TRBV7-9,TGTGCCAGCAGCCTACAGGGTAATTCACCCCTCCACTTT,CASSLQGNSPLHF
-,-,TRBJ1-2,TRBV30,TGTGCCTGGGCCGCCCTGGGACCGTTCTATGGCTACACCTTC,CAWAALGPFYGYTF
-,-,TRBJ2-5,TRBV11-2,TGTGCCAGCAGCCGCGGGGAGACCCAGTACTTC,CASSRGETQYF
few,-,TRBJ2-5,TRBV29-1,TGCAGCGTTGTATCAGCGTTTGGCCAAGAGACCCAGTACTTC,CSVVSAFGQETQYF
few,-,TRBJ1-5,TRBV4-1,TGCGCCAGCAGCGAACGGGAATGGGGGAATCAGCCCCAGCATTTT,CASSEREWGNQPQHF
-,-,TRBJ2-5,TRBV30,TGTGCCTGGAGTGTAGGGGTCCAAGAGACCCAGTACTTC,CAWSVGVQETQYF
-,-,TRBJ2-7,TRBV6-5,TGTGCCAGCAGTCTGGGACATTTGTACGAGCAGTACTTC,CASSLGHLYEQYF
-,-,TRBJ1-5,TRBV2,TGTGCCAGCAGCTTAAGCAATCAGCCCCAGCATTTT,CASSLSNQPQHF
-,TRBD1,TRBJ1-2,TRBV7-8,TGTGCCAGCACCCTTCACAGGGGGGACTATGGCTATACCTTC,CASTLHRGDYGYTF
-,-,TRBJ2-1,TRBV29-1,TGCAGCGTTGAAGGGGACGTTGCCCCCCGCTTCTTC,CSVEGDVAPRFF
few,-,TRBJ1-2,TRBV25-1,TGTGCCAGCAGTGACATAAGGGGACTCTATGGCTACACCTTC,CASSDIRGLYGYTF
-,TRBD1,TRBJ2-7,TRBV7-9,TGTGCCAGCAGCTTGGCGACAGGGCCCTACGAGCAGTACTTC,CASSLATGPYEQYF
-,-,TRBJ1-2,TRBV4-1,TGCGCCAGCAGCCCGGACGGCGCCTATGGCTACACCTTC,CASSPDGAYGYTF
-,-,TRBJ1-1,TRBV5-1,TGCGCCAGCAGCTTGAGTTTGGCGGGGGCGAGCACTGAAGCTTTCTTT,CASSLSLAGASTEAFF
few,-,TRBJ2-5,TRBV5-1,TGCGCCAGCAGCTTGGCCGAAGAGACCCAGTACTTC,CASSLAEETQYF
few,-,TRBJ2-5,TRBV29-1,TGCAGCGCTGGACAGATAAAAGAGACCCAGTACTTC,CSAGQIKETQYF
-,-,TRBJ1-1,TRBV11-3,TGTGCCAGCAGCTTAGATGGTCGGGGGCGAGGGAACACTGAAGCTTTCTTT,CASSLDGRGRGNTEAFF
once,-,TRBJ2-1,TRBV5-1,TGCGCCAGCAGCTTGGGGGTAGACTACTCCTACAATGAGCAGTTCTTC,CASSLGVDYSYNEQFF
-,-,TRBJ2-3,TRBV15,TGTGCCACCAGCCCCCGTATGGGCACAGATACGCAGTATTTT,CATSPRMGTDTQYF
many,-,TRBJ1-1,TRBV7-2,TGTGCCAGCACCCGAATTACGGGCGGTGAAGCTTTCTTT,CASTRITGGEAFF
-,-,TRBJ1-2,TRBV29-1,TGCAGCGTTGTAGGGGATAACTATGGCTACACCTTC,CSVVGDNYGYTF
-,-,TRBJ1-1,TRBV18,TGTGCCAGCTCACCATTACGTGGGGGGGAGGCTGAAGCTTTCTTT,CASSPLRGGEAEAFF
-,TRBD2,TRBJ2-1,TRBV6-6,TGTGCCATCGAACCCGGGACTAGCGGGGGTCGTGAGCAGTTCTTC,CAIEPGTSGGREQFF
-,-,TRBJ2-7,TRBV10-3,TGTGCCAGCGCCGCGGGGCCTCTCCCCTACGAGCAGTACTTC,CASAAGPLPYEQYF
-,-,TRBJ1-2,TRBV7-9,TGTGCCAGCAGCTCCGACAGTTATGGCTACACCTTC,CASSSDSYGYTF
-,TRBD1,TRBJ1-2,TRBV4-3,TGCGCCAGCAGCCAAGTTGCGGGACAGGGGGCGCAGAGCTTTGGCTACACCTTC,CASSQVAGQGAQSFGYTF
few,TRBD1,TRBJ1-2,TRBV7-3,TGTGCCAGCAGCCCCTCTAGCGGGACAGGGGGCTTCGGTGGCTACACCTTC,CASSPSSGTGGFGGYTF
-,-,TRBJ2-7,TRBV11-3,TGTGCCAGCAACCCCCAAGGGCAGTACTTC,CASNPQGQYF
-,TRBD1,TRBJ1-1,TRBV4-1,TGCGCCAGCAGCCAAGATCAGGGGGCGAAGAACACTGAAGCTTTCTTT,CASSQDQGAKNTEAFF
-,TRBD1,TRBJ2-5,TRBV30,TGTGCCCGGGGACAGTCGGGCGGGACCCAGTACTTC,CARGQSGGTQYF
-,-,TRBJ2-5,TRBV5-1,TGCGCCAGCAGCTTCGGCGCGGTTCAAGAGACCCAGTACTTC,CASSFGAVQETQYF
once,-,TRBJ1-1,TRBV18,TGTGCCAGCTCACAACAGGTGAACACTGAAGCTTTCTTT,CASSQQVNTEAFF
-,-,TRBJ2-7,TRBV19,TGTGCCAGTAGTACCAAGGCCCGAGACTACGAGCAGTACTTC,CASSTKARDYEQYF
-,-,TRBJ2-7,TRBV6-5,TGTGCCAGCAGCAATAACGCCTACGAGCAGTACTTC,CASSNNAYEQYF
-,-,TRBJ1-1,TRBV29-1,TGCAGCGTAGCCAATGGAGGTGAAGCTTTCTTT,CSVANGGEAFF
-,-,TRBJ2-7,TRBV21-1,TGTGCCAGCAGAGTCAGGGCGTCCTACGAGCAGTACTTC,CASRVRASYEQYF
-,-,TRBJ2-6,TRBV5-4,TGTGCCAGCAGCCCGGTTGGGGCCAACGTCCTGACTTTC,CASSPVGANVLTF
-,-,TRBJ2-6,TRBV19,TGTGCCAGTAGAGGGGCTGGGGCCAACGTCCTGACTTTC,CASRGAGANVLTF
-,-,TRBJ1-1,TRBV23-1,TGCGCCAGCAGTCGTCGAGTGGAGACTGAAGCTTTCTTT,CASSRRVETEAFF
once,-,TRBJ2-7,TRBV18,TGTGCCAGCTCACCTGATACGCACTACGAGCAGTACTTC,CASSPDTHYEQYF
once,-,TRBJ1-3,TRBV29-1,TGCAGCGTTGTAATCCAGTGGGGCTCTGGAAACACCATATATTTT,CSVVIQWGSGNTIYF